The 24 T cell receptor beta chains in this list originate from one sample, sequenced in a study of T cell responses to AZD1222 COVID-19 vaccine. Sequencing used immunoSEQ multiplex PCR; TCRdb keeps in-frame clones, though not all of them. Among over 50,000 clones listed, about 81% were seen once. The sample in question was peripheral blood, obtained 28 days after the second AZD1222 dose. The receptors were gathered from an adult who received the AZD1222 COVID-19 vaccine.

There are a few counts of this clone. The chain carries TRBV28 and TRBJ2-1; 9 nucleotides match TRBD2. The CDR3 spans 17 residues. With 3 bases clipped from V and 2 bases from J, the junction kept 8 bases outside the gene matches. From germline, CDR1 is MDHEN and CDR2 SYDVKM. For the CDR3, the DNA is TGTGCCAGCAGTTTGGGGGCCGGACTAGCGCCCTACAATGAGCAGTTCTTC. The encoded protein is CASSLGAGLAPYNEQFF.

This sequence joins TRBV5-1 and TRBJ1-1, with TRBD1 as a possible D gene (6 bases). This CDR3 comprises 16 residues. The ends were cut back, 4 bases at V and 4 bases at J, with 20 bases in the middle. Germline CDR1 and CDR2: SGHRS and YFSETQ. This CDR3 reads CASSIQTGMGATEAFF. The CDR3 nucleotides read TGCGCCAGCAGCATTCAAACAGGGATGGGGGCCACTGAAGCTTTCTTT.

This clone has more than one count but fewer than ten. The chain employs TRBV28 and TRBJ1-1; 8 bases agree with TRBD1. CDR3 size: 13 residues. V lost 6 bases to trimming and J lost 8 bases; unmatched junction nucleotides: 8. Germline V gives CDR1 MDHEN, CDR2 SYDVKM. The CDR3 loop reads CASSPPRDREAFF. Here the CDR3 DNA reads TGTGCCAGCAGCCCACCCCGGGACAGGGAAGCTTTCTTT.

The chain joins TRBV4-3 to TRBJ1-6; TRBD1 agrees at 9 bases. V dropped 3 bases and J dropped 7; count of bases not matched to a gene: 1. Germline CDR1 is LGHNA and CDR2 is YSLEER. The CDR3 loop spans 14 amino acids. CDR3: CASSHGQGNSPLHF. CDR3 sequence (DNA): TGCGCCAGCAGCCACGGACAGGGGAATTCACCCCTCCACTTT.

The rearrangement joins TRBV19 to TRBJ1-1, with D possibly TRBD1 on 5 matching bases. CDR1 and CDR2 (germline): LNHDA, SQIVND (reference sequence). V lost 6 bases and J lost 2, with 13 bases in between. There are 14 residues in the CDR3. CDR3 DNA sequence: TGTGCCAGTAGGGGGGACCGAGTCAACACTGAAGCTTTCTTT. It is translated as CASRGDRVNTEAFF.

This clone was recorded a few times. The rearrangement links TRBV9 to TRBJ1-6, with D perhaps TRBD1 (5 bases). V was pared by 5 bases and J by 8 bases, with 11 bases between. CDR3 length: 13 residues. Germline CDR1 SGDLS, CDR2 YYNGEE. CDR3: CASRKGFDSPLHF. Written as DNA, the CDR3 is TGTGCCAGCAGAAAGGGGTTCGATTCACCCCTCCACTTT.

This clone occurred a few times. This rearrangement joins TRBV5-1 to TRBJ2-7; the match to TRBD2 covers 9 bases. This CDR3 contains 14 residues. The junction had 3 bases not matched to a gene; V was cut back by 0 bases and J by 5 bases. Germline V CDR1 and CDR2: SGHRS, YFSETQ. The CDR3 region has the DNA TGCGCCAGCAGCTTGGATGGACTAGCGAACGAGCAGTACTTC. Translated, it gives CASSLDGLANEQYF.

This chain links TRBV28 with TRBJ2-3; 10 positions agree with TRBD2. J gave up 3 bases and V 7 bases, and 4 bases lay outside the gene matches. The CDR3 contains 14 residues. Germline V gene data show CDR1 as MDHEN and CDR2 as SYDVKM. The CDR3 nucleotides read TGTGCCAGCACTCGTAGCGGGAGGACAGATACGCAGTATTTT. Protein: CASTRSGRTDTQYF.

The J gene is TRBJ2-7, the V gene TRBV19, with TRBD1 identical over 7 bases. CDR3 size: 13 residues. Germline V gives CDR1 LNHDA, CDR2 SQIVND (reference sequence). Unmatched junction bases numbered 3, after V lost 3 bases and J lost 4 bases. CDR3 protein: CASSIGRGYEQYF. The CDR3 DNA reads as TGTGCCAGTAGTATCGGCAGGGGGTACGAGCAGTACTTC.

The rearrangement uses TRBV5-5 and TRBJ1-6; 7 bases map to TRBD1. V lost 1 base and J lost 9; bases outside the gene matches: 19. Germline CDR1 and CDR2: SGHKS and YYEKEE (reference sequence). The CDR3 runs 19 residues. The CDR3 bases are TGTGCCAGCAGCTTGAGGCGGCAAGAGGGAAGGGGGCATCGTTCACCCCTCCACTTT. Protein sequence: CASSLRRQEGRGHRSPLHF. Drawing the rest from reference TRBV5-5 and TRBJ1-6, the complete variable domain is DAGVTQSPTHLIKTRGQQVTLRCSPISGHKSVSWYQQVLGQGPQFIFQYYEKEERGRGNFPDRFSARQFPNYSSELNVNALLLGDSALYLCASSLRRQEGRGHRSPLHFGNGTRLTVT.

The genes are TRBV28 and TRBJ1-6; no definite D call. Germline V gene data show CDR1 as MDHEN and CDR2 as SYDVKM. This CDR3 spans 12 amino acids. V lost 3 bases and J lost 6, with 3 bases in between. The CDR3 DNA sequence: TGTGCCAGCAGTTTGGCTAATTCACCCCTCCACTTT. This encodes CASSLANSPLHF.

V is TRBV7-9 and J is TRBJ2-7; D unclear. Germline lookup yields CDR1 SEHNR and CDR2 FQNEAQ (reference sequence). The V and J ends lost 4 bases and 3 bases respectively, with 13 bases between them. CDR3 length equals 14 residues. The CDR3 spells CASSSADRHYEQYF. In DNA, the CDR3 is TGTGCCAGCAGCTCGGCGGACCGCCACTACGAGCAGTACTTC. The complete variable domain, with remaining parts taken from reference TRBV7-9 and TRBJ2-7, reads DTGVSQNPRHKITKRGQNVTFRCDPISEHNRLYWYRQTLGQGPEFLTYFQNEAQLEKSRLLSDRFSAERPKGSFSTLEIQRTEQGDSAMYLCASSSADRHYEQYFGPGTRLTVT.

The CDR3 sequence: CASSPLQTGYTEAFF. CDR3 nucleotides: TGTGCCAGCAGCCCCCTTCAGACAGGGTACACTGAAGCTTTCTTT. The chain joins TRBV27 to TRBJ1-1; TRBD1 matches at 7 bases. Germline assignment: CDR1 MNHEY and CDR2 SMNVEV (reference sequence). The CDR3 loop spans 15 amino acids. Losses at the gene ends were 6 bases for V and 3 bases for J; bases not matched to a gene: 10.

The chain carries TRBV18 and TRBJ2-3; possibly TRBD2 for D (5 bases). Per the germline V gene, CDR1 is KGHSH and CDR2 is LQKENI. The V end was cut by 2 bases, the J end by 3 bases, with 12 bases between. The CDR3 is 15 residues long. CDR3 sequence (DNA): TGTGCCAGCTCACCAGTTTTAGCGAAGACAGATACGCAGTATTTT. Translation: CASSPVLAKTDTQYF.

V is TRBV19 and J is TRBJ1-2; D gene uncertain. The V end lost 1 base, the J end lost 8 bases, and 17 bases lay between the germline ends. Per germline, CDR1 LNHDA and CDR2 SQIVND (reference sequence). This CDR3 spans 15 amino acids. CDR3 DNA sequence: TGTGCCAGTAGTATAGGTGAAGGAGGTCCACGAGGCTACACCTTC. It is translated as CASSIGEGGPRGYTF.

The chain carries TRBV10-3 and TRBJ1-3; TRBD1 agrees at 7 bases. Looked up from germline, CDR1 is ENHRY and CDR2 is SYGVKD. CDR3 length: 13 amino acids. V lost 10 bases to trimming and J lost 0 bases; unmatched junction nucleotides: 3. The CDR3 DNA follows: TGTGCCACGCGGGACAGCTCTGGAAACACCATATATTTT. It codes for CATRDSSGNTIYF.

This chain uses TRBV2 with TRBJ2-3; 8 nucleotides align to TRBD2. Germline assignment: CDR1 SNHLY and CDR2 FYNNEI. The J segment lost 1 base and the V segment lost 6 bases, leaving 3 bases of the junction unmatched. The CDR3 consists of 14 residues. CDR3 sequence reads: CASRPGLGTDTQYF. The CDR3 DNA reads TGTGCCAGCAGACCGGGACTAGGCACAGATACGCAGTATTTT.

This chain links TRBV4-1 with TRBJ2-1; D call uncertain. The ends were cut back, 0 bases at V and 6 bases at J, with 6 bases in the middle. The CDR3 has 13 residues. Germline loops: CDR1 MGHRA, CDR2 YSYEKL. DNA for the CDR3: TGCGCCAGCAGCCAAGATCTTGCCAATGAGCAGTTCTTC. Translating it yields CASSQDLANEQFF.

This sequence joins TRBV24-1 and TRBJ2-2, with D tentatively TRBD2 (6 bases). The CDR3 contains 16 residues. Deletions cut 1 base from V and 2 bases from J, with 10 bases between. Germline CDR1 and CDR2: KGHDR and SFDVKD. The CDR3 region is CATSDLGRDNTGELFF. The CDR3 region has the DNA TGTGCCACCAGTGATTTAGGGCGGGACAACACCGGGGAGCTGTTTTTT.

This clone appeared once. The chain recombines TRBV27 with TRBJ2-1; a weak D match, TRBD2 (5 bases). The V end was cut by 5 bases, the J end by 5 bases, with 16 bases between. Germline V gene sequence: CDR1 MNHEY, CDR2 SMNVEV (reference sequence). This CDR3 contains 15 residues. The CDR3 bases are TGTGCCAGCAGTCTACTAGGGATGCAGAACAATGAGCAGTTCTTC. Translated, it gives CASSLLGMQNNEQFF.

This rearrangement joins TRBV5-8 to TRBJ2-1; D remains unclear. V lost 1 base to trimming and J lost 0 bases, with 11 bases between them. The CDR3 length is 16 residues. Germline assignment: CDR1 SGHTS and CDR2 YDEGEE. CDR3 nucleotide sequence: TGTGCCAGCAGCTTGATTATTAAGAGCTCCTACAATGAGCAGTTCTTC. Encoded protein: CASSLIIKSSYNEQFF.

The chain is built from TRBV28 and TRBJ2-5, with 8 nucleotides matching TRBD2. Germline values: CDR1 MDHEN, CDR2 SYDVKM. With 4 bases clipped from V and 5 bases from J, the junction kept 15 bases outside the gene matches. The CDR3 loop spans 17 amino acids. CDR3 sequence: CASSSGLYGGGRETQYF. The CDR3 DNA reads as TGTGCCAGCAGTTCGGGACTTTACGGGGGGGGGCGTGAGACCCAGTACTTC.

V and J are TRBV5-1 and TRBJ1-2; TRBD1 matches at 7 bases. The CDR3 is made up of 15 amino acids. Germline V gene data show CDR1 as SGHRS and CDR2 as YFSETQ. J gave up 4 bases and V 0 bases, and 6 bases lay outside the gene matches. DNA of the CDR3: TGCGCCAGCAGCTTGGGGGACAGTTCGGTCTATGGCTACACCTTC. Translation: CASSLGDSSVYGYTF.

The chain couples TRBV4-1 to TRBJ2-6, with 12 bases that match TRBD2. The V and J ends lost 1 base and 3 bases, in that order; junction bases with no gene match: 7. Germline lookup yields CDR1 MGHRA and CDR2 YSYEKL. The CDR3 length is 19 residues. The CDR3 region has the DNA TGCGCCAGCAGCCAAGCCATGCTAGCGGGAGGGCTTGGGGCCAACGTCCTGACTTTC. Amino acids: CASSQAMLAGGLGANVLTF.